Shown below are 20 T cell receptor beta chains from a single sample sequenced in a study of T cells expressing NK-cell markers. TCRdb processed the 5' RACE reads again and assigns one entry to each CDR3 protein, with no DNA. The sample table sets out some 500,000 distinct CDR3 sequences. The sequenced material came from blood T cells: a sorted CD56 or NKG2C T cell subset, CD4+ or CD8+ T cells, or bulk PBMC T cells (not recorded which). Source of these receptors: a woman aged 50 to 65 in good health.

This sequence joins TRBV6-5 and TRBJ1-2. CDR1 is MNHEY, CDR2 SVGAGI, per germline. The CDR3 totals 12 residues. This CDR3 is CASNPGEGGYTF.

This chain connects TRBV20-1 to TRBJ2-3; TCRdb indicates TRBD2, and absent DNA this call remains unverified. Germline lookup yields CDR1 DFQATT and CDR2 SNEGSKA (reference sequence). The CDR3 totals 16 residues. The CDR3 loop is CSARALGWPGTDTQYF.

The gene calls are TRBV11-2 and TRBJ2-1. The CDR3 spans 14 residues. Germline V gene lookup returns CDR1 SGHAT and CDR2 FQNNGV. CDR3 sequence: CASSLDQVANEQFF.

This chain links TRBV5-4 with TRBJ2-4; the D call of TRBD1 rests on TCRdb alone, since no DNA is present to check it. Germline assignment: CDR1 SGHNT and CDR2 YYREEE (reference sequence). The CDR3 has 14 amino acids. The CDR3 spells CASSTGAGEVIQYF.

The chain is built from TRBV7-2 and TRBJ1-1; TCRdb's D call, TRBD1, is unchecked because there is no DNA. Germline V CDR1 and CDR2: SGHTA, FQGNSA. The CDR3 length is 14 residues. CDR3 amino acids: CASSLTKDSHEAFF.

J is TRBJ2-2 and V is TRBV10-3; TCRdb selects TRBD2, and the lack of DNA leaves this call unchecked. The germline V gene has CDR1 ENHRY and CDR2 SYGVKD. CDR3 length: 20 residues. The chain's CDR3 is CAISESKMFRAGVNTGELFF.

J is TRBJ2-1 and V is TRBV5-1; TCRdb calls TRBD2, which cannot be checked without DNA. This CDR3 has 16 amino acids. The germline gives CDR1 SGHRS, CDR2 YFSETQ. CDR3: CASRLAGGSSYNEQFF.

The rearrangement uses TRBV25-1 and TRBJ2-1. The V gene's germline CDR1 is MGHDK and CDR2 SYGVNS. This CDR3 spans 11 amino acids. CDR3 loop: CASSEWDEQFF. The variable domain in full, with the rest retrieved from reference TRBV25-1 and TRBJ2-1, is EADIYQTPRYLVIGTGKKITLECSQTMGHDKMYWYQQDPGMELHLIHYSYGVNSTEKGDLSSESTVSRIRTEHFPLTLESARPSHTSQYLCASSEWDEQFFGPGTRLTVL.

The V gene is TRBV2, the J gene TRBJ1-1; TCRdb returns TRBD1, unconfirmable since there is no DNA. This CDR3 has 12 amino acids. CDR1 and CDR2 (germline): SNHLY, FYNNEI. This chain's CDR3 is CASRGTAVEAFF. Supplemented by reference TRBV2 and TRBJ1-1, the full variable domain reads EPEVTQTPSHQVTQMGQEVILRCVPISNHLYFYWYRQILGQKVEFLVSFYNNEISEKSEIFDDQFSVERPDGSNFTLKIRSTKLEDSAMYFCASRGTAVEAFFGQGTRLTVV.

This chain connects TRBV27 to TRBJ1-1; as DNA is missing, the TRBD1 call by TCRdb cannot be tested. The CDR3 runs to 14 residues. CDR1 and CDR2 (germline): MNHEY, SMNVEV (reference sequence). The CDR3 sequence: CASSFAGEGTEAFF.

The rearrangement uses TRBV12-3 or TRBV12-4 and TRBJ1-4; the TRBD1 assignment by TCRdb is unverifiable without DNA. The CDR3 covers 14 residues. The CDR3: CASSLRGPGEKLFF.

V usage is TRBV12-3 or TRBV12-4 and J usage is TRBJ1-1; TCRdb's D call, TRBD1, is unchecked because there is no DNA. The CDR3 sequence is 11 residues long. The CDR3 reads CASSWGVRAFF.

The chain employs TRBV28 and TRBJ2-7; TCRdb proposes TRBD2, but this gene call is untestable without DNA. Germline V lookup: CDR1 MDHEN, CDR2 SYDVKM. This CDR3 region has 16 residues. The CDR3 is CASSSPGLAYSYEQYF.

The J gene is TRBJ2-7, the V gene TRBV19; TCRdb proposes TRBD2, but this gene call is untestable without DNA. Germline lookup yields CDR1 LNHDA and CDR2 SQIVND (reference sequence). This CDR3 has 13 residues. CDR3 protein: CASVGLGSYEQYF.

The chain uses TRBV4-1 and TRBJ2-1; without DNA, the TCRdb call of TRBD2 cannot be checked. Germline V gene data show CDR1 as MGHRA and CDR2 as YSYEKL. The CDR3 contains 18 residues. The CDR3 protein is CASSQIWVAGAEGGEQFF.

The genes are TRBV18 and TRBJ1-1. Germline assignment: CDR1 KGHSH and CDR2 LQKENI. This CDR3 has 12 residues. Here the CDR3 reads CASSPATAEAFF.

The CDR3 spells CASSTRHNVLTF. The chain joins TRBV2 to TRBJ2-6. The CDR3 covers 12 residues. Per the germline V gene, CDR1 is SNHLY and CDR2 is FYNNEI.

The CDR3 here is CVSSLTTSGRVFDTQYF. The gene calls are TRBV5-1 and TRBJ2-3; absent DNA, TCRdb's TRBD2 call cannot be checked. The CDR3 has 17 amino acids. Germline CDR1 is SGHRS and CDR2 is YFSETQ.

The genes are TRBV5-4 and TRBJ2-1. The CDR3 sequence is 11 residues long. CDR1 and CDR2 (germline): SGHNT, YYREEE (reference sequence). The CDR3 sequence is CASSLDSGQFF.

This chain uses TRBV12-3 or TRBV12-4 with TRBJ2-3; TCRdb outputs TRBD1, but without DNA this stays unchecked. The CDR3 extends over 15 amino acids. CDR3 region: CASRLQVGSTDTQYF.